The 6 T cell receptor beta chains below all came from one sample that was sequenced in a study of CD8 T cells in Susac syndrome. RNA amounts of about 0.45 to 1 ug underwent reverse transcription with random hexamers. Each CDR3 protein gets one entry after TCRdb re-called the immunoSEQ multiplex PCR reads with MiXCR. The table lists 95,000 to 150,000 distinct CDR3 sequences, 90% to 95% of them singletons. Sequencing used CD8+ T cells from PBMCs. Receptor source: a human donor with Susac syndrome.

This chain links TRBV9 with TRBJ1-5, with D uncertain. Trimming shortened V by 0 bases and J by 3 bases, and 10 bases separated the two germline ends. Germline CDR1 and CDR2: SGDLS and YYNGEE. CDR3 length: 15 amino acids. CDR3 loop: CASSVGGLPNQPQHF. The DNA for the CDR3 is TGTGCCAGCAGCGTAGGAGGACTTCCCAATCAGCCCCAGCATTTT.

The chain combines TRBV30 with TRBJ2-3; 7 bases map to TRBD2. The CDR3 has 14 residues. Per germline, CDR1 GTSNPN and CDR2 SVGIG (reference sequence). With 0 bases clipped from V and 3 bases from J, the junction kept 3 bases outside the gene matches. CDR3 region: CAWSVGGTTDTQYF. The CDR3 DNA sequence: TGTGCCTGGAGTGTGGGGGGGACTACAGATACGCAGTATTTT.

V is TRBV13 and J is TRBJ2-3; 11 nucleotides agree with TRBD2. From germline, CDR1 is PRHDT and CDR2 FYEKMQ (reference sequence). The ends lost 4 bases at V and 2 bases at J; junction bases unmatched: 2. The CDR3 consists of 15 residues. The CDR3 DNA reads TGTGCCAGCAGCTCGGGACTAGCGGCCACAGATACGCAGTATTTT. Its translation is CASSSGLAATDTQYF.

This rearrangement joins TRBV6-2 or TRBV6-3 to TRBJ2-1; TRBD2 agrees at 8 bases. V was pared by 0 bases and J by 4 bases, with 8 bases of the junction left unmatched. This CDR3 comprises 17 residues. Germline CDR1 MNHEY, CDR2 SVGEGT. CDR3 protein: CASSYSATSASYNEQFF. The CDR3 nucleotides are TGTGCCAGCAGTTACTCAGCGACTAGCGCCTCATACAATGAGCAGTTCTTC.

The chain carries TRBV4-2 and TRBJ1-2; no clear D gene. Germline values: CDR1 LGHNA, CDR2 YNFKEQ. The CDR3 covers 15 residues. V lost 1 base and J 8 bases, leaving 17 bases between the germline ends. This chain's CDR3 is CASSQAEGQADGYTF. The CDR3 DNA reads as TGTGCCAGCAGCCAAGCAGAAGGCCAGGCGGACGGCTACACCTTC.

Notes on this clonotype: At one end the junction does not follow the germline gene, possibly because of a read error. The chain uses TRBV2 and TRBJ1-6; 8 nucleotides line up with TRBD1. There are 14 residues in the CDR3. Germline CDR1 and CDR2: SNHLY and FYNNEI. The CDR3 reads CASSEGRGHSPLHF. DNA for the CDR3: TGTGCCAGCAGTGAAGGCAGGGGGCATTCCCCCCTCCACTTT.